This TCR beta chain was found in a study of blood T cell repertoires in COVID-19. Turning to the study itself: The samples span acute and convalescent COVID-19 from the United States, Italy and Spain. Sample material is recorded as cDNA or gDNA derived from T cells, B-cell-depleted T cells, or PBMCs.

Per the authors' pipeline: Reference gene primers were amplified, and this amplification served to estimate nucleated cell counts. TCRdb keeps only in-frame clones here, not all; method: immunoSEQ multiplex PCR. The D gene and trimming were derived from the DNA, and the V and J assignments and clone size from that table. The table lists about 330,000 clones, more than 70% of them singletons. Sequencing was done on a sample of peripheral blood. The source of this sequence is a man between 18 and 29 years old who had recovered from COVID-19.

CDR3 in amino acids: CASWGGRGPLHF. The CDR3 DNA is TGTGCCAGCTGGGGGGGGCGAGGACCCCTCCACTTT. J is TRBJ1-6 and V is TRBV6-5; the D gene is possibly TRBD1 (6 bases). Germline CDR1 reads MNHEY; CDR2 reads SVGAGI. Trimming left V 8 bases short and J 12 bases short, with 14 bases between. This CDR3 contains 12 residues.